A single sample gave rise to the 10 T cell receptor beta chains below, sequenced in a study of type 1 regulatory T cells. MiXCR, run by TCRdb on the reads, gives a single entry per CDR3 protein. The repertoire holds around 62,000 distinct CDR3 sequences, with roughly 60% as singletons. These receptors lack a known antigen. Sequencing was carried out using cultured T cells, either the whole culture or a sorted T cell fraction (not recorded which). Indicated subset: Tr1-enriched cell product generated in vitro against host alloantigens. Every receptor here comes from a human donor in good health.

The chain employs TRBV7-2 and TRBJ1-1; 9 positions match TRBD1. The V gene end was trimmed by 6 bases and the J gene end by 0 bases; junction bases not matched to a gene: 17. Germline-derived CDR1 and CDR2 are SGHTA and FQGNSA. This CDR3 contains 19 residues. CDR3 DNA sequence: TGTGCCAGCAGTTACAGGGGGCAGGGGTTTGTGGGGATGAACACTGAAGCTTTCTTT. This encodes CASSYRGQGFVGMNTEAFF. The full variable domain, its missing parts supplied by reference TRBV7-2 and TRBJ1-1, is GAGVSQSPSNKVTEKGKDVELRCDPISGHTALYWYRQSLGQGLEFLIYFQGNSAPDKSGLPSDRFSAERTGGSVSTLTIQRTQQEDSAVYLCASSYRGQGFVGMNTEAFFGQGTRLTVV.

This clonotype has just a few counts. The V gene is TRBV24-1, the J gene TRBJ2-3, with D possibly being TRBD1 (5 bases). This CDR3 is 18 amino acids long. CDR1 and CDR2 (germline): KGHDR, SFDVKD. The V gene lost 3 bases and the J gene lost 1 base, with 19 bases spanning the gap. CDR3 DNA sequence: TGTGCCACCAGTGATCCGCGCCCGACAGAGGCGGGCACAGATACGCAGTATTTT. Its protein product is CATSDPRPTEAGTDTQYF.

The CDR3 coding sequence is TGTGCCAGCAGTTTGACGGATGAAGCTTTCTTT. It translates to CASSLTDEAFF. The chain combines TRBV12-3 or TRBV12-4 with TRBJ1-1; D ambiguous. This CDR3 has 11 amino acids. V lost 3 bases and J 7 bases, leaving 6 bases between the germline ends.

In its sample, this clonotype is medium-sized. This rearrangement joins TRBV5-1 to TRBJ2-1; 8 nucleotides line up with TRBD2. V gave up 0 bases and J gave up 5 bases; unmatched junction bases: 4. The CDR3 is made up of 15 amino acids. The germline gives CDR1 SGHRS, CDR2 YFSETQ. CDR3 residues: CASSLVAGFNNEQFF. CDR3 nucleotide sequence: TGCGCCAGCAGCTTGGTAGCGGGATTTAACAATGAGCAGTTCTTC.

There are a few counts of this clonotype. The rearrangement links TRBV20-1 to TRBJ1-4; no definite D call. CDR1 and CDR2 (germline): DFQATT, SNEGSKA (reference sequence). This CDR3 has 15 amino acids. V gave up 0 bases and J gave up 3 bases, with 11 bases separating them. CDR3 sequence: CSARDGRAANEKLFF. The CDR3 nucleotides are TGCAGTGCTAGAGATGGGCGAGCAGCTAATGAAAAACTGTTTTTT.

This rearrangement joins TRBV4-3 to TRBJ1-2; D gene uncertain. Germline CDR1 is LGHNA and CDR2 is YSLEER. This CDR3 is built from 14 residues. V was trimmed by 0 bases and J by 4 bases, leaving 9 bases between them. CDR3 protein: CASSQEVWGYGYTF. The CDR3 DNA sequence: TGCGCCAGCAGCCAAGAGGTCTGGGGCTATGGCTACACCTTC.

The J gene is TRBJ1-1, the V gene TRBV6-2 or TRBV6-3; the D is unclear. The CDR3 is made up of 12 amino acids. Deletions cut 1 base from V and 3 bases from J, with 3 bases between. CDR1 is MNHEY, CDR2 SVGEGT, per germline. CDR3 protein: CASSYFYTEAFF. The CDR3 DNA is TGTGCCAGCAGTTACTTCTACACTGAAGCTTTCTTT.

This clonotype showed up just once. The rearrangement uses TRBV5-6 and TRBJ2-7; 9 nucleotides agree with TRBD1. This CDR3 spans 13 amino acids. J lost 4 bases, V lost 4 bases, and 3 bases had no gene match. The V gene's germline CDR1 is SGHDT and CDR2 YYEEEE. The CDR3 spells CASSAQGAYEQYF. DNA for the CDR3: TGTGCCAGCAGCGCACAGGGGGCGTACGAGCAGTACTTC.

This rearrangement joins TRBV10-3 to TRBJ1-1; D not certain. The CDR3 has 13 residues. Trimming stripped 5 bases from V and 1 base from J, with 8 bases between. CDR1 is ENHRY and CDR2 is SYGVKD in the germline V gene. CDR3 sequence: CAISKDQNTEAFF. The DNA of the CDR3 is TGTGCCATCAGTAAGGACCAGAACACTGAAGCTTTCTTT.

The gene calls are TRBV20-1 and TRBJ2-3; TRBD2 agrees at 11 bases. The V gene's germline CDR1 is DFQATT and CDR2 SNEGSKA (reference sequence). The CDR3 is made up of 15 amino acids. V shed 2 bases and J 6 bases; nucleotides not matched to a gene: 7. CDR3 loop: CSARRSGRAGDTQYF. The CDR3 nucleotides are TGCAGTGCTAGACGTAGCGGGAGGGCCGGGGATACGCAGTATTTT.